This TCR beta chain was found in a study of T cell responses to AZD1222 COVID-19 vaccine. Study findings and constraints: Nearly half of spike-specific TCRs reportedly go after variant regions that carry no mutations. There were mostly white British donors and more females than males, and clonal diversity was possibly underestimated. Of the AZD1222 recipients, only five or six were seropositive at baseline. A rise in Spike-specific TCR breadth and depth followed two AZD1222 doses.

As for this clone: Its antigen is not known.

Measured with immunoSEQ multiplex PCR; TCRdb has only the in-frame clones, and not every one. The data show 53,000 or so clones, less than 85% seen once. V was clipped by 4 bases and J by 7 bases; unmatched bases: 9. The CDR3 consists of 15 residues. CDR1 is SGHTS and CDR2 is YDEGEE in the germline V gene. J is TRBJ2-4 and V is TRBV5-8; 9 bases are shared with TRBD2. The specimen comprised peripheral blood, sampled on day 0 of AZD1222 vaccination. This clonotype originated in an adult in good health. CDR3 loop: CASSPAGGPWNIQYF. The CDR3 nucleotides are TGTGCCAGCAGCCCGGCGGGAGGGCCCTGGAACATTCAGTACTTC.